What follows describes a single T cell receptor (beta chain). Its antigen is as yet unknown. TCRdb reprocessed the reads via MiXCR and lists one record per CDR3 protein. The top ten hold around 1.5% of the sample, which has some 10,000 distinct CDR3 sequences, around a quarter seen once. This sample was included in a study of liver allograft versus peripheral blood T cells. Study overall: Blood and transplanted-liver T cell receptor repertoires from recipients were compared. Whole-study results and caveats: A difference was reportedly observed between T cell receptor repertoires inside liver allografts and those in peripheral blood.

CDR3 size: 17 residues. CDR1 and CDR2 (germline): KGHDR, SFDVKD. Unmatched junction bases numbered 10, after V lost 3 bases and J lost 6 bases. The chain joins TRBV24-1 to TRBJ2-2, with TRBD2 matching over 9 bases. The receptor was isolated from a human patient who had a liver transplant. Some T cells may be transferred from the graft donor. The CDR3 protein is CATSDPLAGTKPGELFF. CDR3 bases: TGTGCCACCAGTGATCCCCTAGCGGGGACGAAACCCGGGGAGCTGTTTTTT.